This is a list of T cell receptor beta chains from one sample in a study of T cells in Graves' hyperthyroidism and ophthalmopathy. TCRdb re-analysed the multiplex PCR reads in MiXCR, keeping a single row per CDR3 protein. The profile shows 370,000 or so distinct CDR3 sequences, approximately 13% of them singletons. Input material: blood. Source of these receptors: a young man with Graves' hyperthyroidism that later progressed to Graves' ophthalmopathy. CDR3s include the opening cysteine and the closing phenylalanine or tryptophan. A D gene is named only where the DNA matches it firmly. Some rows mark clone size as missing; the rest say once, few, many or name a class of expanded clone.

clone size: NA; D gene: NA; V gene: TRBV7-9; J gene: TRBJ2-3; CDR3 protein: CAGGTHQTDTQYF; CDR3 DNA: TGTGCCGGGGGGACTCACCAAACAGATACGCAGTATTTT
clone size: many; D gene: NA; V gene: TRBV12-3/TRBV12-4; J gene: TRBJ1-6; CDR3 protein: CASSYGTNSPLHF; CDR3 DNA: TGTGCCAGCAGTTATGGGACTAATTCACCCCTCCACTTT
clone size: many; D gene: NA; V gene: TRBV20-1; J gene: TRBJ1-2; CDR3 protein: CSARDGFGYTF; CDR3 DNA: TGCAGTGCTAGAGACGGCTTTGGCTACACCTTC
clone size: NA; D gene: NA; V gene: TRBV9; J gene: TRBJ2-3; CDR3 protein: CASSPGPGEDTQYF; CDR3 DNA: TGTGCCAGCAGCCCCGGTCCGGGCGAAGATACGCAGTATTTT
clone size: few; D gene: NA; V gene: TRBV12-3/TRBV12-4; J gene: TRBJ1-2; CDR3 protein: CASSLTAIDYNYGYTF; CDR3 DNA: TGTGCCAGCAGTTTAACAGCCATAGATTATAACTATGGCTACACCTTC
clone size: many; D gene: NA; V gene: TRBV7-2; J gene: TRBJ2-5; CDR3 protein: CASSFGRVYQETQYF; CDR3 DNA: TGTGCCAGCAGCTTTGGCAGGGTGTACCAAGAGACCCAGTACTTC
clone size: few; D gene: NA; V gene: TRBV12-3/TRBV12-4; J gene: TRBJ1-5; CDR3 protein: CASSTRERQPQHF; CDR3 DNA: TGTGCCAGCAGTACCAGGGAACGCCAGCCCCAGCATTTT
clone size: few; D gene: TRBD2; V gene: TRBV20-1; J gene: TRBJ2-2; CDR3 protein: CSAPGRAGLANTGELFF; CDR3 DNA: TGCAGTGCCCCCGGGAGGGCGGGACTCGCGAACACCGGGGAGCTGTTTTTT
clone size: few; D gene: NA; V gene: TRBV5-6; J gene: TRBJ1-2; CDR3 protein: CASTTSAYGYTF; CDR3 DNA: TGTGCCAGCACTACCAGCGCTTATGGCTACACCTTC
clone size: NA; D gene: TRBD2; V gene: TRBV7-2; J gene: TRBJ2-1; CDR3 protein: CASSLVAGGPDSYNEQFF; CDR3 DNA: TGTGCCAGCAGCTTAGTAGCGGGGGGGCCGGACTCCTACAATGAGCAGTTCTTC
clone size: few; D gene: NA; V gene: TRBV29-1; J gene: TRBJ1-2; CDR3 protein: CSVVGGNLDYTF; CDR3 DNA: TGCAGCGTTGTCGGCGGAAATTTGGACTACACCTTC
clone size: many; D gene: NA; V gene: TRBV6-1; J gene: TRBJ2-3; CDR3 protein: CASSEALHPLGLGDTQYF; CDR3 DNA: TGTGCCAGCAGTGAAGCGCTTCATCCCCTCGGACTGGGGGATACGCAGTATTTT
clone size: few; D gene: NA; V gene: TRBV4-1; J gene: TRBJ2-5; CDR3 protein: CASSQVQGGQYF; CDR3 DNA: TGCGCCAGCAGCCAAGTTCAGGGAGGACAGTACTTC
clone size: once; D gene: NA; V gene: TRBV12-3/TRBV12-4; J gene: TRBJ1-2; CDR3 protein: CASSPGWGDRGYTF; CDR3 DNA: TGTGCCAGCAGCCCAGGGTGGGGGGATAGGGGCTACACCTTC
clone size: NA; D gene: NA; V gene: TRBV19; J gene: TRBJ1-1; CDR3 protein: CASSIPRATYRNTEAFF; CDR3 DNA: TGTGCCAGTAGTATACCCCGGGCCACCTATCGAAACACTGAAGCTTTCTTT
clone size: NA; D gene: NA; V gene: TRBV6-5; J gene: TRBJ1-2; CDR3 protein: CASSYSAGANNYGYTF; CDR3 DNA: TGTGCCAGCAGTTACTCGGCCGGGGCCAATAACTATGGCTACACCTTC
clone size: many; D gene: NA; V gene: TRBV4-1; J gene: TRBJ2-1; CDR3 protein: CASSGTGRAYEQFF; CDR3 DNA: TGCGCCAGCAGCGGGACGGGACGGGCGTATGAGCAGTTCTTC
clone size: many; D gene: NA; V gene: TRBV2; J gene: TRBJ2-4; CDR3 protein: CASRDRLNIQYF; CDR3 DNA: TGTGCCAGCAGGGACAGATTAAACATTCAGTACTTC
clone size: NA; D gene: NA; V gene: TRBV11-3; J gene: TRBJ2-1; CDR3 protein: CASSLDGWTSYNEQFF; CDR3 DNA: TGTGCCAGCAGCTTAGATGGGTGGACCAGCTACAATGAGCAGTTCTTC
clone size: many; D gene: NA; V gene: TRBV11-2; J gene: TRBJ2-3; CDR3 protein: CASSLDMGDTQYF; CDR3 DNA: TGTGCCAGCAGCTTAGATATGGGTGATACGCAGTATTTT
clone size: few; D gene: NA; V gene: TRBV30; J gene: TRBJ2-1; CDR3 protein: CAWSVWSRPEDEQFF; CDR3 DNA: TGTGCCTGGAGTGTGTGGAGTCGGCCGGAGGATGAGCAGTTCTTC
clone size: few; D gene: NA; V gene: TRBV5-1; J gene: TRBJ2-7; CDR3 protein: CASSLTGASYEQYF; CDR3 DNA: TGCGCCAGCAGCTTGACGGGGGCATCGTACGAGCAGTACTTC
clone size: many; D gene: TRBD1; V gene: TRBV30; J gene: TRBJ1-6; CDR3 protein: CAWGQDNSPLHF; CDR3 DNA: TGTGCCTGGGGACAGGATAATTCACCCCTCCACTTT
clone size: few; D gene: NA; V gene: TRBV27; J gene: TRBJ1-2; CDR3 protein: CASSPLGRNYGYTF; CDR3 DNA: TGTGCCAGCAGTCCCCTTGGGCGGAACTATGGCTACACCTTC
clone size: many; D gene: NA; V gene: TRBV6-1; J gene: TRBJ2-1; CDR3 protein: CASMGGYNEQFF; CDR3 DNA: TGTGCCAGCATGGGGGGCTACAATGAGCAGTTCTTC
clone size: many; D gene: NA; V gene: TRBV2; J gene: TRBJ2-5; CDR3 protein: CASSNITGGGHQETQYF; CDR3 DNA: TGTGCCAGCAGTAACATCACAGGGGGGGGACACCAAGAGACCCAGTACTTC
clone size: NA; D gene: TRBD2; V gene: TRBV7-6; J gene: TRBJ2-5; CDR3 protein: CASSSLELAGAKQETQYF; CDR3 DNA: TGTGCCAGCAGCTCTCTCGAATTAGCGGGGGCAAAACAAGAGACCCAGTACTTC
clone size: NA; D gene: NA; V gene: TRBV10-1; J gene: TRBJ2-5; CDR3 protein: CASSESAVKETQYF; CDR3 DNA: TGCGCCAGCAGTGAGTCGGCCGTGAAAGAGACCCAGTACTTC
clone size: NA; D gene: NA; V gene: TRBV15; J gene: TRBJ1-1; CDR3 protein: CATSRDLGDSAEAFF; CDR3 DNA: TGTGCCACCAGCAGAGATTTGGGGGATTCGGCTGAAGCTTTCTTT
clone size: few; D gene: NA; V gene: TRBV3-1; J gene: TRBJ2-1; CDR3 protein: CASSQEGGFSNTYNEQFF; CDR3 DNA: TGTGCCAGCAGCCAAGAAGGGGGGTTCTCAAACACCTACAATGAGCAGTTCTTC
clone size: few; D gene: NA; V gene: TRBV11-2; J gene: TRBJ2-6; CDR3 protein: CASSHPLGLNSGANVLTF; CDR3 DNA: TGTGCCAGCAGCCACCCTTTAGGACTCAACTCTGGGGCCAACGTCCTGACTTTC
clone size: many; D gene: NA; V gene: TRBV20-1; J gene: TRBJ1-1; CDR3 protein: CSATRGSTEAFF; CDR3 DNA: TGCAGTGCTACTAGGGGGAGCACTGAAGCTTTCTTT
clone size: NA; D gene: TRBD1; V gene: TRBV27; J gene: TRBJ1-2; CDR3 protein: CASSFRTGGAGGYTF; CDR3 DNA: TGTGCCAGCAGTTTTCGGACAGGGGGCGCGGGTGGCTACACCTTC
clone size: many; D gene: NA; V gene: TRBV7-9; J gene: TRBJ1-2; CDR3 protein: CASSLERGGYGYTF; CDR3 DNA: TGTGCCAGCAGCTTAGAAAGGGGAGGCTATGGCTACACCTTC
clone size: many; D gene: NA; V gene: TRBV29-1; J gene: TRBJ2-1; CDR3 protein: CSVVGVSYNEQFF; CDR3 DNA: TGCAGCGTTGTAGGGGTGTCCTACAATGAGCAGTTCTTC
clone size: many; D gene: NA; V gene: TRBV12-3/TRBV12-4; J gene: TRBJ1-1; CDR3 protein: CASSFTAGLMNTEAFF; CDR3 DNA: TGTGCCAGCAGTTTCACTGCAGGCCTCATGAACACTGAAGCTTTCTTT
clone size: many; D gene: NA; V gene: TRBV10-3; J gene: TRBJ1-2; CDR3 protein: CAITESVGTANYGYTF; CDR3 DNA: TGTGCCATCACTGAGTCTGTGGGGACGGCTAACTATGGCTACACCTTC
clone size: many; D gene: NA; V gene: TRBV12-3/TRBV12-4; J gene: TRBJ2-2; CDR3 protein: CASRTTAGELFF; CDR3 DNA: TGTGCCAGCAGGACTACGGCCGGGGAGCTGTTTTTT
clone size: few; D gene: NA; V gene: TRBV19; J gene: TRBJ2-1; CDR3 protein: CAVTLGVVQFF; CDR3 DNA: TGTGCCGTGACCTTGGGGGTAGTGCAGTTCTTC
clone size: many; D gene: NA; V gene: TRBV13; J gene: TRBJ2-7; CDR3 protein: CASSLGKDTSYEQYF; CDR3 DNA: TGTGCCAGCAGCTTAGGCAAGGACACCTCCTACGAGCAGTACTTC
clone size: NA; D gene: NA; V gene: TRBV3-1; J gene: TRBJ1-6; CDR3 protein: CASSETVKVSPLHF; CDR3 DNA: TGTGCCAGCAGCGAGACTGTGAAGGTATCACCCCTCCACTTT
clone size: many; D gene: NA; V gene: TRBV11-2; J gene: TRBJ2-7; CDR3 protein: CASSLVGREYEQYF; CDR3 DNA: TGTGCCAGCAGCTTAGTTGGCAGGGAATACGAGCAGTACTTC
clone size: many; D gene: TRBD1; V gene: TRBV7-9; J gene: TRBJ1-2; CDR3 protein: CASSLAGQETDYTF; CDR3 DNA: TGTGCCAGCAGCTTAGCGGGACAGGAGACAGACTACACCTTC
clone size: few; D gene: TRBD1; V gene: TRBV6-1; J gene: TRBJ1-2; CDR3 protein: CASSDGTGLLYGYTF; CDR3 DNA: TGTGCCAGCAGTGACGGGACAGGACTCCTCTATGGCTACACCTTC
clone size: many; D gene: NA; V gene: TRBV11-2; J gene: TRBJ2-2; CDR3 protein: CATITGNKNTGELFF; CDR3 DNA: TGTGCCACCATTACCGGGAACAAGAACACCGGGGAGCTGTTTTTT
clone size: many; D gene: NA; V gene: TRBV7-8; J gene: TRBJ2-5; CDR3 protein: CASSLAPPARETQYF; CDR3 DNA: TGTGCCAGCAGCTTAGCGCCACCGGCCCGCGAGACCCAGTACTTC
clone size: few; D gene: TRBD1; V gene: TRBV6-1; J gene: TRBJ1-1; CDR3 protein: CASRRGQGAGDTEAFF; CDR3 DNA: TGTGCCAGCAGACGGGGACAGGGGGCTGGGGACACTGAAGCTTTCTTT
clone size: many; D gene: TRBD1; V gene: TRBV2; J gene: TRBJ1-3; CDR3 protein: CASRPGQGIQSGNTIYF; CDR3 DNA: TGTGCCAGCAGACCCGGACAGGGAATCCAATCTGGAAACACCATATATTTT
clone size: many; D gene: NA; V gene: TRBV5-1; J gene: TRBJ2-7; CDR3 protein: CASSFGGPYEQYF; CDR3 DNA: TGCGCCAGCAGCTTCGGAGGGCCGTACGAGCAGTACTTC